Listed here are 32 T cell receptor beta chains from one sample, sequenced in a study of blood T cells in healthy people across ages. PCR was performed a second time for about 7 to 11 cycles using a sample-barcoded 5' primer and a J-beta primer mix. TCRdb called the 5' RACE reads again in MiXCR, with one record for every CDR3 protein. The sample lists about 1.4 million distinct CDR3 sequences, approximately 59% occurring once. Material for sequencing was blood. Receptors were obtained from a man younger than 30 in good health.

The chain combines TRBV12-3 or TRBV12-4 with TRBJ2-5; no firm D call. V shed 4 bases and J shed 11 bases, with 23 bases lying between them. The length of the CDR3 is 15 residues. CDR3 sequence: CASSSQAGNYNEQYF. CDR3 nucleotide sequence: TGTGCCAGCAGTTCCCAGGCAGGCAACTACAATGAGCAGTACTTC.

The V and J genes are TRBV7-9 and TRBJ1-2; the D is unclear. V gave up 5 bases and J gave up 4 bases, with 14 bases separating them. CDR3 length: 14 amino acids. The germline CDR1 and CDR2 sequences are SEHNR and FQNEAQ (reference sequence). CDR3 in DNA: TGTGCCAGCAGCGCGCCAGGCGAATCCTATGGCTACACCTTC. It codes for CASSAPGESYGYTF.

This clonotype was found a few times. The chain has TRBV5-1 and TRBJ2-1, with 8 bases aligning to TRBD2. CDR1 is SGHRS, CDR2 YFSETQ, per germline. The CDR3 is 15 amino acids. The J segment lost 6 bases and the V segment lost 4 bases, leaving 9 bases of the junction unmatched. The CDR3 protein is CASSLGVAGTNEQFF. Here the CDR3 DNA reads TGCGCCAGCAGCCTTGGAGTAGCGGGGACCAATGAGCAGTTCTTC.

The chain has TRBV15 and TRBJ1-4; D is ambiguous. The V and J ends lost 7 bases and 4 bases respectively, with 16 bases between them. Germline CDR1 LNHNV, CDR2 YYDKDF (reference sequence). The CDR3 is made up of 15 amino acids. This chain's CDR3 is CATTELQRFNEKLFF. The CDR3 DNA follows: TGTGCCACCACGGAACTACAGAGATTTAATGAAAAACTGTTTTTT.

The chain joins TRBV5-6 to TRBJ1-1; weak D call: TRBD1 (6 bases). This CDR3 spans 13 amino acids. Germline CDR1 reads SGHDT; CDR2 reads YYEEEE. V was clipped by 4 bases and J by 11 bases, with 18 bases between them. The CDR3: CASSVWGLEAAFF. CDR3 nucleotides: TGTGCCAGCAGCGTCTGGGGGCTCGAGGCCGCTTTCTTT.

The chain links TRBV5-4 to TRBJ2-7; possibly TRBD1 for D (5 bases). This CDR3 spans 13 amino acids. V shed 4 bases and J shed 2 bases, with 10 bases lying between them. CDR1 and CDR2 (germline): SGHNT, YYREEE (reference sequence). The CDR3 DNA sequence: TGTGCCAGCAGCGGATCGGACACCTACGAGCAGTACTTC. This codes for CASSGSDTYEQYF.

CDR3 coding DNA: TGTGCCAGCAGCCCTGGGACTAATTCAGAGACCCAGTACTTC. Encoded protein: CASSPGTNSETQYF. V is TRBV3-1 and J is TRBJ2-5, with 7 positions matching TRBD2. V gave up 4 bases and J gave up 4 bases; unmatched junction bases: 6. The CDR3 totals 14 residues. Looked up from germline, CDR1 is LGHDT and CDR2 is YNNKEL (reference sequence).

The chain couples TRBV6-1 to TRBJ2-4; the D is unclear. Trimming cost V 2 bases and J 5 bases, with 10 bases left between them. There are 14 residues in the CDR3. Germline lookup yields CDR1 MNHNS and CDR2 SASEGT. This chain's CDR3 is CASSERSRENIQYF. The CDR3 coding sequence is TGTGCCAGCAGTGAAAGGAGCCGGGAAAACATTCAGTACTTC.

The table lists this clonotype with a count of one. The rearrangement joins TRBV20-1 to TRBJ2-7, with TRBD2 identical over 8 bases. V dropped 4 bases and J dropped 2; count of bases not matched to a gene: 7. Germline CDR1 is DFQATT and CDR2 is SNEGSKA (reference sequence). The CDR3 sequence is 14 residues long. The CDR3 spells CSAKSGSGPYEQYF. CDR3 bases: TGCAGTGCTAAGAGCGGGAGCGGCCCCTACGAGCAGTACTTC.

Remarks on this clonotype: At one of its ends the junction is not consistent with the germline gene, which may arise from a read error. This rearrangement joins TRBV14 to TRBJ2-1, with 11 bases matching TRBD2. The CDR3 runs 14 residues. Germline V CDR1 and CDR2: SGHDN, FVKESK. The CDR3 bases are TGTGCCGGCAGCACCCGACTAGCGGGGAATGAGCAGTTCTTC. This sequence encodes CAGSTRLAGNEQFF.

This clonotype appeared a few times. The CDR3 loop is CASRNYAGTSKDNEQFF. DNA of the CDR3: TGTGCCAGCAGAAATTATGCCGGGACCTCCAAGGACAATGAGCAGTTCTTC. The V gene is TRBV12-3 or TRBV12-4, the J gene TRBJ2-1; tentatively, D is TRBD1 or TRBD2 (5 bases each). CDR3 length: 17 residues. Trimming took 6 bases from V and 5 from J, leaving 23 bases between them.

The V and J genes are TRBV6-1 and TRBJ2-5, with 9 bases aligning to TRBD1. Gene TRBJ2-7 matches the end of the DNA better, so the J call may be wrong. This CDR3 region has 15 residues. From germline, CDR1 is MNHNS and CDR2 SASEGT. CDR3 loop: CASNPRDREANEQYF. As DNA, the CDR3 is TGTGCCAGCAATCCCCGGGACAGGGAAGCCAACGAGCAGTACTTC.

The rearrangement joins TRBV4-1 to TRBJ2-7; D remains unclear. Germline V lookup: CDR1 MGHRA, CDR2 YSYEKL. V was cut by 0 bases and J by 3 bases, with 12 bases left in between. The CDR3 is 15 amino acids. CDR3 protein: CASSQDRGTHYEQYF. The CDR3 DNA is TGCGCCAGCAGCCAAGATAGAGGAACACACTACGAGCAGTACTTC.

The V and J genes are TRBV5-1 and TRBJ1-4, with D possibly being TRBD1 (6 bases). Per the germline V gene, CDR1 is SGHRS and CDR2 is YFSETQ. This CDR3 spans 15 amino acids. V was cut by 3 bases and J by 0 bases, with 9 bases left in between. The DNA of the CDR3 is TGCGCCAGCAGCTGGGGGCTAGCAACTAATGAAAAACTGTTTTTT. This translates into CASSWGLATNEKLFF.

The rearrangement uses TRBV6-5 and TRBJ2-7; TRBD1 aligns across 9 bases. The CDR3 length is 15 residues. Germline V gene lookup returns CDR1 MNHEY and CDR2 SVGAGI. The junction had 7 bases not matched to a gene; V was cut back by 4 bases and J by 3 bases. The CDR3 DNA reads TGTGCCAGCAGTTCCCTAGGGACAGGGATCTACGAGCAGTACTTC. Amino acid sequence: CASSSLGTGIYEQYF.

This chain links TRBV9 with TRBJ2-1, with no clear D. Germline CDR1 reads SGDLS; CDR2 reads YYNGEE. This CDR3 has 14 amino acids. V was trimmed by 2 bases and J by 4 bases, leaving 10 bases between them. The CDR3 sequence is CASSVVAEYNEQFF. Here the CDR3 DNA reads TGTGCCAGCAGCGTCGTGGCGGAGTACAATGAGCAGTTCTTC.

The chain couples TRBV5-6 to TRBJ1-2, with D possibly TRBD1 on 5 matching bases. Germline V gene lookup returns CDR1 SGHDT and CDR2 YYEEEE. The CDR3 is 13 amino acids. Trimming stripped 0 bases from V and 8 bases from J, with 11 bases between. CDR3 amino acids: CASSLGRGTGYTF. The CDR3 region has the DNA TGTGCCAGCAGCTTGGGGAGGGGCACAGGCTACACCTTC.

Comments on this clonotype: A read error may produce the germline difference seen at one junction end. The chain uses TRBV20-1 and TRBJ1-6; TRBD1 matches 7 bases. Germline values: CDR1 DFQATT, CDR2 SNEGSKA (reference sequence). The CDR3 extends over 13 amino acids. CDR3 DNA: TGCAGTGCTGCGTGGACAGGAGATTCGCCCCTCCACTTT. Its protein is CSAAWTGDSPLHF.

The CDR3 protein is CASSDSSGVKPQHF. The CDR3 DNA is TGTGCCAGCAGTGACTCTTCAGGGGTGAAGCCCCAGCATTTT. The gene calls are TRBV6-4 and TRBJ1-5; possibly TRBD1 for D (6 bases). The V end lost 0 bases, the J end lost 8 bases, and 11 bases lay between the germline ends. In germline, CDR1 is MRHNA, CDR2 SNTAGT. This CDR3 region has 14 residues.

The rearrangement joins TRBV4-3 to TRBJ2-5; D is unclear. Germline-derived CDR1 and CDR2 are LGHNA and YSLEER. V lost 0 bases and J lost 2, with 10 bases in between. The CDR3 runs to 15 residues. CDR3 coding DNA: TGCGCCAGCAGCCAAGATGTTACGAATCAAGAGACCCAGTACTTC. It specifies CASSQDVTNQETQYF.

This clonotype was counted once. The chain employs TRBV20-1 and TRBJ1-2; 12 bases map to TRBD1. This CDR3 contains 14 residues. V was pared by 6 bases and J by 8 bases, with 10 bases of the junction left unmatched. Germline V gene lookup returns CDR1 DFQATT and CDR2 SNEGSKA (reference sequence). The CDR3 reads CSALSGTGGWGYTF. DNA of the CDR3: TGCAGTGCCTTGTCCGGGACAGGGGGCTGGGGCTACACCTTC.

CDR3 bases: TGCAGCGTTGAACGCAGGGGGCGCCAGGATGAGCAGTTCTTC. It codes for CSVERRGRQDEQFF. V usage is TRBV29-1 and J usage is TRBJ2-1; 8 bases align to TRBD1. Losses at the gene ends were 2 bases for V and 8 bases for J; bases not matched to a gene: 8. CDR3 length: 14 amino acids. Germline CDR1 reads SQVTM; CDR2 reads ANQGSEA.

The chain joins TRBV7-2 to TRBJ2-7; 7 bases align to TRBD2. The tail of the sequence fits TRBJ2-5 better, so the J call may be wrong. CDR1 and CDR2 from the germline V gene are SGHTA and FQGNSA. CDR3 length: 15 amino acids. CDR3 nucleotide sequence: TGTGCCAGCAGCCTTGCACGGGGGGATGGGGAGACCCAGTACTTC. Its translation is CASSLARGDGETQYF.

The chain uses TRBV2 and TRBJ2-5, with a tentative D call TRBD2 (5 bases). The closer fit of TRBJ2-7 to the DNA end suggests the J call may be wrong. This CDR3 contains 12 residues. Germline V CDR1 and CDR2: SNHLY, FYNNEI. DNA of the CDR3: TGTGCCAGCCGATCCGAGGGCTCCGAGCAGTACTTC. Encoded protein: CASRSEGSEQYF.

V and J are TRBV7-2 and TRBJ1-6; D remains unclear. V dropped 2 bases and J dropped 8 bases, with 7 bases sitting between them. Germline assignment: CDR1 SGHTA and CDR2 FQGNSA. This CDR3 has 13 amino acids. The CDR3 DNA sequence: TGTGCCAGCAGCTTACGGTGGGATTCACCCCTCCACTTT. It translates to CASSLRWDSPLHF.

The genes are TRBV5-6 and TRBJ1-1; D not resolved. CDR3 size: 13 residues. Germline CDR1 SGHDT, CDR2 YYEEEE. V was clipped by 3 bases and J by 6 bases, with 12 bases between them. Here the CDR3 reads CASSSSSGPEAFF. CDR3 coding DNA: TGTGCCAGCAGCTCGAGTAGCGGCCCTGAAGCTTTCTTT.

This clonotype has just a few counts. The chain recombines TRBV20-1 with TRBJ2-3; 10 bases are shared with TRBD1. V gave up 3 bases and J gave up 4 bases; unmatched junction bases: 7. The CDR3 spans 15 residues. Germline V CDR1 and CDR2: DFQATT, SNEGSKA (reference sequence). The CDR3 reads CSASSGTGEPDTQYF. The CDR3 bases are TGCAGTGCTAGTTCCGGGACAGGGGAGCCAGATACGCAGTATTTT.

This rearrangement joins TRBV27 to TRBJ2-7; tentatively, D is TRBD2 (5 bases). Trimming pared 4 bases from V and 5 bases from J, leaving 18 bases between. CDR1 is MNHEY, CDR2 SMNVEV, per germline (reference sequence). This CDR3 comprises 15 residues. CDR3 nucleotide sequence: TGTGCCAGCAGTTGGGAGCGTGTGTCGGCCCACGAGCAGTACTTC. It encodes CASSWERVSAHEQYF.

This chain uses TRBV20-1 with TRBJ2-5, with a weak D call TRBD1 (5 bases). The J call may not be correct, given that the DNA end is closer to TRBJ2-7. CDR3 length: 14 residues. Germline V gene sequence: CDR1 DFQATT, CDR2 SNEGSKA (reference sequence). The CDR3 DNA sequence: TGCAGTGCTAGAGTCCAGCCCAGGGTAAACGAGCAGTACTTC. It encodes CSARVQPRVNEQYF.

Many counts were recorded for this clonotype. V is TRBV7-9 and J is TRBJ2-5, with TRBD1 matching 7 bases. The end of the DNA fits TRBJ2-7 better, so the J call may be wrong. Germline V gene lookup returns CDR1 SEHNR and CDR2 FQNEAQ (reference sequence). This CDR3 comprises 12 residues. Here the CDR3 DNA reads TGTGCCAGCAGCTTAGGGACAGGCGAGCAGTACTTC. Amino acids: CASSLGTGEQYF.

The chain has TRBV12-3 or TRBV12-4 and TRBJ1-2; D remains ambiguous. The CDR3 is 12 residues long. Trimming took 3 bases from V and 7 from J, leaving 9 bases between them. In DNA form, the CDR3 reads TGTGCCAGCAGTTTCGGGTTTGGTGGCTACACCTTC. Translating gives CASSFGFGGYTF.

The rearrangement links TRBV15 to TRBJ2-7; TRBD2 matches 7 bases. Trimming removed 8 bases from V and 4 bases from J; junction bases left unmatched: 11. The V gene's germline CDR1 is LNHNV and CDR2 YYDKDF (reference sequence). The CDR3 consists of 14 residues. The CDR3 bases are TGTGCCACCGGAATGCTAGCGGAGACTTACGAGCAGTACTTC. Protein product: CATGMLAETYEQYF.